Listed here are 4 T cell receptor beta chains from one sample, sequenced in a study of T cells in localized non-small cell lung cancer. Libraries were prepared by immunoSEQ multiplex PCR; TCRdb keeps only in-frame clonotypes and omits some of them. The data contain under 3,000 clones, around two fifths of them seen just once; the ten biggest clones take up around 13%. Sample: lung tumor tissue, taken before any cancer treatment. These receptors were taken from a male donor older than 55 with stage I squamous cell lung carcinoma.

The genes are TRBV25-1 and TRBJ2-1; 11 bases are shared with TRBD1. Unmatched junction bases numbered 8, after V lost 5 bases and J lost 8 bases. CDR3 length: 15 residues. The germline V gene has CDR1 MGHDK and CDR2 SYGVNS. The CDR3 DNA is TGTGCCAGCAGTTCCCGGGACAGGGGGACCGATGAGCAGTTCTTC. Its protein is CASSSRDRGTDEQFF.

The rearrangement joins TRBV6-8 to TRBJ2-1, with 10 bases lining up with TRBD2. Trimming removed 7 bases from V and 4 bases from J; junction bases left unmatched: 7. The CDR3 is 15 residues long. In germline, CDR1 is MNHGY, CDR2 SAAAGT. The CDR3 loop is CASKLGLAAYNEQFF. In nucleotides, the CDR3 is TGTGCCAGCAAGCTCGGACTAGCGGCTTACAATGAGCAGTTCTTC.

The CDR3 sequence: CATRGKTRGTGNTIYF. Here the CDR3 DNA reads TGTGCCACCCGGGGCAAGACGAGAGGAACTGGAAACACCATATATTTT. The rearrangement links TRBV9 to TRBJ1-3; possible D gene TRBD1, 5 bases. This CDR3 comprises 16 residues. CDR1 is SGDLS, CDR2 YYNGEE, per germline. Trimming stripped 9 bases from V and 2 bases from J, with 21 bases between. The whole variable domain, remainder taken from reference TRBV9 and TRBJ1-3, is DSGVTQTPKHLITATGQRVTLRCSPRSGDLSVYWYQQSLDQGLQFLIQYYNGEERAKGNILERFSAQQFPDLHSELNLSSLELGDSALYFCATRGKTRGTGNTIYFGEGSWLTVV.

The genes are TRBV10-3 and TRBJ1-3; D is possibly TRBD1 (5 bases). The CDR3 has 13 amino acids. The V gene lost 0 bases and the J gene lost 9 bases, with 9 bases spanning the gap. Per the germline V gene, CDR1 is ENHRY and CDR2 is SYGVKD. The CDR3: CAISESGTGTIYF. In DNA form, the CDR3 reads TGTGCCATCAGTGAGTCGGGGACCGGCACCATATATTTT.